A single sample gave rise to the 25 T cell receptor beta chains below, sequenced in a study of T cell responses to AZD1222 COVID-19 vaccine. The protocol was immunoSEQ multiplex PCR, while the TCRdb copy is restricted to in-frame clones and leaves out a portion. The table shows about 70,000 clones, with 85% occurring only once. The sample in question was peripheral blood, obtained on day 0 of AZD1222 vaccination. Receptors originate from an adult in good health.

The chain couples TRBV19 to TRBJ1-2; D call uncertain. V shed 7 bases and J shed 4 bases, with 16 bases lying between them. This CDR3 spans 14 amino acids. Germline V gene data show CDR1 as LNHDA and CDR2 as SQIVND (reference sequence). The CDR3, as DNA: TGTGCCAGTACCGCCACTCCACTAAGCTATGGCTACACCTTC. This codes for CASTATPLSYGYTF.

This sequence joins TRBV11-1 and TRBJ1-5, with 8 bases matching TRBD1. Germline V gene lookup returns CDR1 SGHAT and CDR2 FQDESV (reference sequence). The CDR3 extends over 14 amino acids. The trim removed 5 bases at V and 3 bases at J, leaving 3 bases unmatched. The CDR3 sequence is CASSRTGNNQPQHF. The CDR3 coding sequence is TGTGCCAGCAGCCGGACAGGGAACAATCAGCCCCAGCATTTT.

The rearrangement joins TRBV5-8 to TRBJ1-1; 8 nucleotides match TRBD1. The CDR3 is made up of 15 amino acids. With 5 bases clipped from V and 5 bases from J, the junction kept 11 bases outside the gene matches. Looked up from germline, CDR1 is SGHTS and CDR2 is YDEGEE. The CDR3: CASRSQGARRTEAFF. The CDR3 nucleotides read TGTGCCAGCAGATCCCAGGGGGCGCGCAGGACTGAAGCTTTCTTT.

V gene TRBV6-5 combines with J gene TRBJ2-2, with TRBD2 matching over 9 bases. The germline CDR1 and CDR2 sequences are MNHEY and SVGAGI. The ends lost 2 bases at V and 5 bases at J; junction bases unmatched: 6. This CDR3 is 16 amino acids long. CDR3 region: CASSYRSGRSTGELFF. CDR3 DNA sequence: TGTGCCAGCAGTTACAGGAGCGGGAGGTCTACCGGGGAGCTGTTTTTT.

V and J are TRBV30 and TRBJ2-2; D might be TRBD1 or TRBD2, each matching 6 bases. The germline CDR1 and CDR2 sequences are GTSNPN and SVGIG (reference sequence). This CDR3 is 15 amino acids long. V shed 8 bases and J shed 0 bases, with 16 bases lying between them. The CDR3 loop reads CARGPQGTNTGELFF. The CDR3 DNA reads TGTGCCCGGGGGCCGCAGGGGACGAACACCGGGGAGCTGTTTTTT. The whole variable domain, remainder taken from reference TRBV30 and TRBJ2-2, is SQTIHQWPATLVQPVGSPLSLECTVEGTSNPNLYWYRQAAGRGLQLLFYSVGIGQISSEVPQNLSASRPQDRQFILSSKKLLLSDSGFYLCARGPQGTNTGELFFGEGSRLTVL.

The rearrangement joins TRBV28 to TRBJ1-3; 9 positions agree with TRBD1. Germline CDR1 and CDR2: MDHEN and SYDVKM. The CDR3 contains 15 residues. V gave up 6 bases and J gave up 0 bases; unmatched junction bases: 3. The CDR3 protein is CASRPGQGSGNTIYF. CDR3 DNA: TGTGCCAGCAGACCGGGACAGGGCTCTGGAAACACCATATATTTT.

The chain employs TRBV6-5 and TRBJ1-2; 7 nucleotides line up with TRBD1. Germline values: CDR1 MNHEY, CDR2 SVGAGI. V lost 5 bases to trimming and J lost 7 bases; unmatched junction nucleotides: 7. CDR3 length: 13 amino acids. The chain's CDR3 is CASSPGTASGYTF. The CDR3, as DNA: TGTGCCAGCAGTCCCGGGACAGCAAGTGGCTACACCTTC.

The J gene is TRBJ2-7, the V gene TRBV4-1; D is unclear. The CDR3 has 13 amino acids. V shed 10 bases and J shed 0 bases, with 13 bases lying between them. CDR1 is MGHRA, CDR2 YSYEKL, per germline. CDR3 amino acids: CATRSVGSYEQYF. The CDR3 DNA is TGCGCCACCCGTTCGGTAGGCTCCTACGAGCAGTACTTC.

This clone occurred once. The rearrangement joins TRBV10-2 to TRBJ2-2; either TRBD1 or TRBD2 may supply D (5 bases each). CDR3 length: 15 amino acids. Germline CDR1 and CDR2: WSHSY and SAAADI. The germline V and J ends were trimmed by 6 bases and 0 bases, with 11 bases remaining between them. The CDR3 reads CASRTGTANTGELFF. For the CDR3, the DNA is TGCGCCAGCAGAACCGGGACGGCGAACACCGGGGAGCTGTTTTTT.

V and J are TRBV10-3 and TRBJ2-3; maybe TRBD2 (6 bases). Germline CDR1 and CDR2: ENHRY and SYGVKD. The CDR3 is 16 amino acids. V was cut by 3 bases and J by 0 bases, with 13 bases left in between. CDR3 protein: CAISDGSSFSTDTQYF. CDR3 sequence (DNA): TGTGCCATCAGTGACGGGAGTTCCTTTAGCACAGATACGCAGTATTTT.

The CDR3 DNA reads TGCAGCGTTGCCGACAGGGGAGCAACCAATGAGCAGTTCTTC. As protein: CSVADRGATNEQFF. This sequence joins TRBV29-1 and TRBJ2-1, with 8 bases matching TRBD1. The CDR3 is 14 residues long. Germline V lookup: CDR1 SQVTM, CDR2 ANQGSEA. V was clipped by 4 bases and J by 6 bases; unmatched bases: 8.

The genes are TRBV3-1 (or the pseudogene TRBV3-2) and TRBJ2-3; no clear D. CDR3 length equals 14 residues. Per germline, CDR1 LGHDT and CDR2 YNNKEL (reference sequence). Trimming removed 0 bases at V and 5 bases at J, with 9 bases between. CDR3 region: CASSQDMTQDTQYF. CDR3 DNA sequence: TGTGCCAGCAGCCAAGATATGACGCAAGATACGCAGTATTTT.

V gene TRBV3-1 (or the pseudogene TRBV3-2) combines with J gene TRBJ2-6; D ambiguous. The germline V and J ends were trimmed by 0 bases and 0 bases, with 6 bases remaining between them. CDR3 length: 16 amino acids. Per germline, CDR1 LGHDT and CDR2 YNNKEL (reference sequence). The CDR3 loop is CASSQDRTSGANVLTF. DNA of the CDR3: TGTGCCAGCAGCCAAGACCGGACCTCTGGGGCCAACGTCCTGACTTTC.

This sequence joins TRBV25-1 and TRBJ2-3; the match to TRBD1 covers 8 bases. The CDR3 loop spans 13 amino acids. Germline CDR1 is MGHDK and CDR2 is SYGVNS. Unmatched junction bases numbered 2, after V lost 8 bases and J lost 1 base. The CDR3 bases are TGTGCCAGCGGGGGACAGGGCACAGATACGCAGTATTTT. Residues: CASGGQGTDTQYF.

V is TRBV4-2 and J is TRBJ1-2; the D is unclear. CDR3 length: 13 amino acids. Deletions cut 1 base from V and 8 bases from J, with 11 bases between. Germline CDR1 reads LGHNA; CDR2 reads YNFKEQ. The CDR3 region has the DNA TGTGCCAGCAGCCAAGTCCCTACGGTAGGCTACACCTTC. Residues: CASSQVPTVGYTF.

The chain couples TRBV18 to TRBJ2-2; D is undetermined. V lost 2 bases and J 0 bases, leaving 7 bases between the germline ends. CDR3 length equals 15 residues. Germline CDR1 is KGHSH and CDR2 is LQKENI. This CDR3 reads CASSPGASNTGELFF. Written as DNA, the CDR3 is TGTGCCAGCTCACCAGGAGCTTCGAACACCGGGGAGCTGTTTTTT.

This chain connects TRBV5-4 to TRBJ1-2; D call uncertain. Germline CDR1 and CDR2: SGHNT and YYREEE (reference sequence). The germline V and J ends were trimmed by 1 base and 5 bases, with 15 bases remaining between them. This CDR3 region has 15 residues. CDR3 sequence: CASSLLGFPSYGYTF. Here the CDR3 DNA reads TGTGCCAGCAGCTTGTTGGGATTTCCTAGTTATGGCTACACCTTC.

The chain joins TRBV19 to TRBJ2-2; D gene ambiguous. The CDR3 consists of 12 residues. Germline V lookup: CDR1 LNHDA, CDR2 SQIVND (reference sequence). V dropped 3 bases and J dropped 7 bases, with 6 bases sitting between them. The CDR3 sequence is CASSILGGELFF. In DNA, the CDR3 is TGTGCCAGTAGTATCCTGGGCGGGGAGCTGTTTTTT.

This clone showed up just a few times. The chain has TRBV6-6 and TRBJ1-6; 7 bases fit TRBD1. The V gene's germline CDR1 is MNHNY and CDR2 SVGAGI (reference sequence). There are 17 residues in the CDR3. J was trimmed by 6 bases and V by 5 bases; bases with no gene match: 13. CDR3 bases: TGTGCCAGCAGTCACCTCACAGGGGTGGCCTTTAATTCACCCCTCCACTTT. Residues: CASSHLTGVAFNSPLHF.

The chain has TRBV20-1 and TRBJ2-7; 7 nucleotides agree with TRBD1. V was pared by 3 bases and J by 6 bases, with 2 bases of the junction left unmatched. The CDR3 contains 11 residues. Germline V lookup: CDR1 DFQATT, CDR2 SNEGSKA (reference sequence). CDR3 in amino acids: CSASAGGEQYF. The DNA of the CDR3 is TGCAGTGCTAGCGCAGGGGGCGAGCAGTACTTC.

This clone was detected a few times. CDR3 nucleotides: TGTGCCAGCAGTATAACAGGGGGAAACACACCCCTCCACTTT. As protein: CASSITGGNTPLHF. The chain uses TRBV2 and TRBJ1-6; 8 bases line up with TRBD1. Germline V gene sequence: CDR1 SNHLY, CDR2 FYNNEI. This CDR3 contains 14 residues. V was pared by 5 bases and J by 11 bases, with 8 bases of the junction left unmatched.

V gene TRBV4-1 combines with J gene TRBJ2-1; D is uncertain. V lost 2 bases and J 9 bases, leaving 14 bases between the germline ends. The CDR3 totals 14 residues. Per the germline V gene, CDR1 is MGHRA and CDR2 is YSYEKL. Here the CDR3 reads CASSQTLLVGEQFF. The DNA for the CDR3 is TGCGCCAGCAGCCAAACCCTTTTGGTGGGTGAGCAGTTCTTC.

The CDR3 reads CASSESAASYEQYF. The CDR3 DNA sequence: TGCGCCAGCAGTGAGTCTGCGGCGAGCTACGAGCAGTACTTC. The chain has TRBV10-1 and TRBJ2-7, with D unclear. V gave up 0 bases and J gave up 3 bases, with 9 bases separating them. Germline values: CDR1 WNHNN, CDR2 SYGVQD (reference sequence). This CDR3 contains 14 residues.

The chain uses TRBV19 and TRBJ2-1, with D hard to call. V gave up 0 bases and J gave up 4 bases, with 4 bases separating them. There are 13 residues in the CDR3. Germline V gene lookup returns CDR1 LNHDA and CDR2 SQIVND (reference sequence). As DNA, the CDR3 is TGTGCCAGTAGTATAGACGGATACAATGAGCAGTTCTTC. Its translation is CASSIDGYNEQFF.

This sequence joins TRBV6-5 and TRBJ2-7; a possible D gene is TRBD2 (5 bases). The CDR3 sequence is 13 residues long. Germline assignment: CDR1 MNHEY and CDR2 SVGAGI. V dropped 8 bases and J dropped 2 bases, with 13 bases sitting between them. CDR3 in DNA: TGTGCCAGCTCCGGGGTTCGGACCTACGAGCAGTACTTC. Residues: CASSGVRTYEQYF.